This T cell receptor (beta chain) was sequenced for a study of identical twins. TCRdb re-called the 5' RACE reads through MiXCR, storing one row per CDR3 protein. Seen here are 430,000 or so distinct CDR3 sequences, 20% to 25% observed once, and the top ten hold about 2.7%. This clonotype turned up a few times. CDR1 MNHEY and CDR2 SMNVEV come from the germline V gene (reference sequence). The CDR3 sequence is 16 residues long. Between the trimmed V and J ends, which lost 7 bases and 5 bases, there was a span of 22 bases. Another study also made use of these data, one on T cells expressing NK-cell markers.

The chain carries TRBV27 and TRBJ2-3, with D perhaps matching TRBD2 (6 bases). The TCR sequence derives from a woman aged 18-29 years in good health. Sequencing was performed on CD4+ T cells sorted from blood. The CDR3 DNA sequence: TGTGCCAGCATCCCAAGCGGGTCCCCGGAGGAAGATACGCAGTATTTT. This gives the protein CASIPSGSPEEDTQYF.